This T cell receptor (beta chain) comes out of a study of blood T cell repertoires in COVID-19. Study overall: Sources were T cells, B-cell-depleted T cells, or PBMCs; the material itself was cDNA or gDNA.

Measured with immunoSEQ multiplex PCR; TCRdb has only the in-frame clones, and not every one. Among 400,000 to 550,000 clones listed, approximately 90% were seen once. The participants were between about 18 and 100 years old and came from some 23 US areas. Participants reported their clinical history, and cohort assignment relied on those reports. This CDR3 has 15 residues. V dropped 5 bases and J dropped 6; count of bases not matched to a gene: 9. CDR1 is SGHVS and CDR2 is FNYEAQ in the germline V gene. The chain joins TRBV7-6 to TRBJ1-5; 8 nucleotides match TRBD1. The source material was PBMCs or T cells enriched from blood (not recorded which). The TCR sequence derives from a woman between 18 and 29 years old with acute COVID-19. The CDR3 loop reads CASSRNQGASQPQHF. Written as DNA, the CDR3 is TGTGCCAGCAGCCGTAACCAGGGGGCGAGTCAGCCCCAGCATTTT.